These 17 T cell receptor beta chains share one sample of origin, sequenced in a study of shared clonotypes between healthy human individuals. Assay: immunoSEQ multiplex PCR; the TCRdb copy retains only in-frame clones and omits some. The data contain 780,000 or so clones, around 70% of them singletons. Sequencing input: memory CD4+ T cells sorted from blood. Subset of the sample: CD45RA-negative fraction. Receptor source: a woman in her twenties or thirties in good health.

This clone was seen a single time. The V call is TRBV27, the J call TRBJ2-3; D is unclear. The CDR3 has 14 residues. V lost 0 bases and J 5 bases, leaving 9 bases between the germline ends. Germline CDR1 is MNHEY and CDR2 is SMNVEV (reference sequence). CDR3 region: CASSLSSPGDTQYF. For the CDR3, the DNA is TGTGCCAGCAGTTTATCGTCTCCCGGAGATACGCAGTATTTT.

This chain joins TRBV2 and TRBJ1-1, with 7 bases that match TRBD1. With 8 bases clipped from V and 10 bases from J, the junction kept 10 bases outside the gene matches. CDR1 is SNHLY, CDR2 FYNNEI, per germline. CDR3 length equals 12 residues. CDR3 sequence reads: CASGDSFSGAFF. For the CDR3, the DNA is TGTGCCAGCGGGGACAGTTTTTCGGGAGCTTTCTTT.

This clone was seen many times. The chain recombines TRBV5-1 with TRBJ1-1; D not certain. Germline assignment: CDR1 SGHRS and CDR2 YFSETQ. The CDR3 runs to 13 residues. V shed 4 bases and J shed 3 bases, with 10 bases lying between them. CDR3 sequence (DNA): TGCGCCAGCAGCCTCTTACGGGACACTGAAGCTTTCTTT. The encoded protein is CASSLLRDTEAFF.

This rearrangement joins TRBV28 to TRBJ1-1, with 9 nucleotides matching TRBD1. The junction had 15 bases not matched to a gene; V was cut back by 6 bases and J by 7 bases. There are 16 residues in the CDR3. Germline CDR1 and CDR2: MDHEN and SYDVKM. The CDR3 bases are TGTGCCAGCAGCCTCCGGGACAGGGATAATGTGGGTGAAGCTTTCTTT. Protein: CASSLRDRDNVGEAFF. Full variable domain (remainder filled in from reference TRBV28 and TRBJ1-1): DVKVTQSSRYLVKRTGEKVFLECVQDMDHENMFWYRQDPGLGLRLIYFSYDVKMKEKGDIPEGYSVSREKKERFSLILESASTNQTSMYLCASSLRDRDNVGEAFFGQGTRLTVV.

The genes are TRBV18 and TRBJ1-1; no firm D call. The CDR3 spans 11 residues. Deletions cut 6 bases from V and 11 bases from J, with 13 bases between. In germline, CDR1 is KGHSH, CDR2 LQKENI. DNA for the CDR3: TGTGCCAGCTCTTCCGAGGTCGAGGCTTTCTTT. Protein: CASSSEVEAFF.

For the CDR3, the DNA is TGTGCCAGCAGTTCCAGAGGCCTCAGCACAGATACGCAGTATTTT. Protein sequence: CASSSRGLSTDTQYF. This rearrangement joins TRBV28 to TRBJ2-3; D unresolved. Germline loops: CDR1 MDHEN, CDR2 SYDVKM. Trimming shortened V by 4 bases and J by 0 bases, and 11 bases separated the two germline ends. This CDR3 has 15 amino acids.

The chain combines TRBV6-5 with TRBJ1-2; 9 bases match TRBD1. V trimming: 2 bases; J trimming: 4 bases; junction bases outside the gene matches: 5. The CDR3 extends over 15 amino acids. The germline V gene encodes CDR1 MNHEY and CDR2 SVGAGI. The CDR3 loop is CASSYPGQGTYGYTF. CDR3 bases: TGTGCCAGCAGTTACCCCGGACAGGGGACCTATGGCTACACCTTC.

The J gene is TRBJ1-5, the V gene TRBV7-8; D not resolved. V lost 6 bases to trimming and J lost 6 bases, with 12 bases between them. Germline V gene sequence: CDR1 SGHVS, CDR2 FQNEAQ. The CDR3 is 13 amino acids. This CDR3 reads CASSPTSGQPQHF. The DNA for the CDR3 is TGTGCCAGCAGTCCCACCTCGGGTCAGCCCCAGCATTTT. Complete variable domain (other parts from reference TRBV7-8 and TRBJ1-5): GAGVSQSPRYKVAKRGQDVALRCDPISGHVSLFWYQQALGQGPEFLTYFQNEAQLDKSGLPSDRFFAERPEGSVSTLKIQRTQQEDSAVYLCASSPTSGQPQHFGDGTRLSIL.

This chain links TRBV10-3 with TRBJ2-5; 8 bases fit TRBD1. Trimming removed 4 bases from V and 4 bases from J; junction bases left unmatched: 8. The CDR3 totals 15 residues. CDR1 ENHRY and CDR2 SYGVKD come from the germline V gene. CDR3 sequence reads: CAISGNTGGVETQYF. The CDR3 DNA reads TGTGCCATCAGTGGTAATACAGGGGGAGTAGAGACCCAGTACTTC.

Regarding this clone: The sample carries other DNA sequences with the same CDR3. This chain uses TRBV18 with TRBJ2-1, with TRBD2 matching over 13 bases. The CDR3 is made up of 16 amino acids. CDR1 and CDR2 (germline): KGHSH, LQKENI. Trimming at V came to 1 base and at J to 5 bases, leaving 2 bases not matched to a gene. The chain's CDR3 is CASSPLGLAGNNEQFF. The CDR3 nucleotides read TGTGCCAGCTCACCACTGGGACTAGCGGGAAACAATGAGCAGTTCTTC.

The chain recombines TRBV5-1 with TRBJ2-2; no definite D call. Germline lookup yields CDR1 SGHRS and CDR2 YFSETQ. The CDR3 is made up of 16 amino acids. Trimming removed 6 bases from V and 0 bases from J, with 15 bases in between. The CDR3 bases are TGCGCCAGCAAGTCCCAAGGGCTAGCGAACACCGGGGAGCTGTTTTTT. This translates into CASKSQGLANTGELFF.

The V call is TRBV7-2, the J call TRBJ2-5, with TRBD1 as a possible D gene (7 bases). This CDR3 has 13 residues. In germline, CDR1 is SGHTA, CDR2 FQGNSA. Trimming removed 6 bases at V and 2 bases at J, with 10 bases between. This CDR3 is CASRQGGQETQYF. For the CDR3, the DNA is TGTGCCAGCAGGCAGGGGGGTCAAGAGACCCAGTACTTC.

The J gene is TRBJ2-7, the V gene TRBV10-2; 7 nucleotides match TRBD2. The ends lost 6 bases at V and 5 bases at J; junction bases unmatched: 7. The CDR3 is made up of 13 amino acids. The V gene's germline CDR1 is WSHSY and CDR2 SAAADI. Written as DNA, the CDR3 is TGCGCCAGCAGGGGCGGGAGTCTAAACGAGCAGTACTTC. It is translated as CASRGGSLNEQYF.

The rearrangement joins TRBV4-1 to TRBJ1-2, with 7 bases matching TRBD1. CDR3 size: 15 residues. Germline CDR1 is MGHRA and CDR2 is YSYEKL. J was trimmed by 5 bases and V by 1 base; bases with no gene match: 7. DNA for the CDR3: TGCGCCAGCAGCCAAGCCGGGACAGCAAAGTATGGCTACACCTTC. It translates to CASSQAGTAKYGYTF.

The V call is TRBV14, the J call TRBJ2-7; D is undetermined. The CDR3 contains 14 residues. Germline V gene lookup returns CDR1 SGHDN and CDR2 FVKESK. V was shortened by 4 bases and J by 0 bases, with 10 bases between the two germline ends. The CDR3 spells CASSPRTHSYEQYF. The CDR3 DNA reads TGTGCCAGCAGCCCCCGCACTCACTCCTACGAGCAGTACTTC.

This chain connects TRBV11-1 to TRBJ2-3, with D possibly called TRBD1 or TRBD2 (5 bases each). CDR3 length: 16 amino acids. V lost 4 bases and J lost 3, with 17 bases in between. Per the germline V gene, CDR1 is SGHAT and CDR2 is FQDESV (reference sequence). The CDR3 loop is CASSSNPRGWTDTQYF. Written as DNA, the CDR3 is TGTGCCAGCAGCTCTAATCCCCGGGGCTGGACAGATACGCAGTATTTT.

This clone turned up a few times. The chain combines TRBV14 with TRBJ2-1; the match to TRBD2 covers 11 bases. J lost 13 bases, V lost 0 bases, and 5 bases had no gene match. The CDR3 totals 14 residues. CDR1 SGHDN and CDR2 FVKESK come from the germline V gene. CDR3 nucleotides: TGTGCCAGCAGCCAAGAGGTCACTAGCGGGAGACAGTTCTTC. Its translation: CASSQEVTSGRQFF.